This T cell receptor beta chain was captured in a study of vaccination effects on CD4 cells after COVID-19. General study results and limits: The study dataset contains few convalescent patients and includes no early post-infection timepoints.

Profiling relied on immunoSEQ multiplex PCR, and the TCRdb table lists in-frame clones only, not all of them. The sample holds more than 11,000 clones, approximately 68% seen once. With the ViraFEST assay, the study expanded antigen-specific CD4+ T cells using viral peptide pools, then sequenced them. A 10-day culture period preceded the isolation of CD4+ T cells. Participants received two doses of either the BNT162b2 or mRNA-1273 vaccine. The V and J ends lost 5 bases and 7 bases respectively, with 21 bases between them. There are 17 residues in the CDR3. Germline V CDR1 and CDR2: MDHEN, SYDVKM. This clone was seen more than once but under ten times. What it binds is unknown.

The TCR was taken from a human donor who received a COVID-19 vaccine. The rearrangement uses TRBV28 and TRBJ1-6; unclear D gene. Sequenced here: CD4+ T cells from PBMCs cultured with SARS-CoV-2 spike peptides, sampled after COVID-19 vaccination. CDR3 coding DNA: TGTGCCAGCAGTCCTTTCCGCGGTGGGTGGGGAAATTCACCCCTCCACTTT. Translating it yields CASSPFRGGWGNSPLHF.